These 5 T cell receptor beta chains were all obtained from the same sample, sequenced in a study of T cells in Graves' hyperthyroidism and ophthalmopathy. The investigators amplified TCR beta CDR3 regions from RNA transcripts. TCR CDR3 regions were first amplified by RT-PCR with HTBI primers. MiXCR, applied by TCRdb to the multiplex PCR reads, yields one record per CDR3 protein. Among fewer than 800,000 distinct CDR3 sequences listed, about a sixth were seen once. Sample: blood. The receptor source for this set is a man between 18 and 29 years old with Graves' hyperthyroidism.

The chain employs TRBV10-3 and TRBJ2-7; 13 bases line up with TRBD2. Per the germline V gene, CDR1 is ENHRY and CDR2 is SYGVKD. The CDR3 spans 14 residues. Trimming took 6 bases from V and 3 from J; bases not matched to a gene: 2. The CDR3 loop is CAISTSGRVYEQYF. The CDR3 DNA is TGTGCCATCAGCACTAGCGGGAGGGTCTACGAGCAGTACTTC.

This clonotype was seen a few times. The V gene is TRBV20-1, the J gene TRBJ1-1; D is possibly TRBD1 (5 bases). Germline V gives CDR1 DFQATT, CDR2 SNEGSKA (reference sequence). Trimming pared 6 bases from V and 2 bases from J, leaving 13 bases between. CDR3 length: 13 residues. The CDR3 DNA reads TGCAGTGCAACCCAGGGCGTAAACACTGAAGCTTTCTTT. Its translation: CSATQGVNTEAFF.

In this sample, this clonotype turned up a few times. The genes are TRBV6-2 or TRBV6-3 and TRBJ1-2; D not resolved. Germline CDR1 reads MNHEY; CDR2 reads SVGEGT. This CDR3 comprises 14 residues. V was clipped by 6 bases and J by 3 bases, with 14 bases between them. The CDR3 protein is CASSYRIGDYGYTF. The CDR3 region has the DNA TGTGCCAGCAGCTACCGGATTGGGGACTATGGCTACACCTTC.

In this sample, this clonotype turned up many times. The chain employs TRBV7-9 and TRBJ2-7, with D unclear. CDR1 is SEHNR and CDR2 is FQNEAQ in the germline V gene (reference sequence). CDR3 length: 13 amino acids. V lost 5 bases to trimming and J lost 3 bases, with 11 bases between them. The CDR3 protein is CASSPQNGYEQYF. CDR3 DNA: TGTGCCAGCAGCCCCCAAAACGGCTACGAGCAGTACTTC.

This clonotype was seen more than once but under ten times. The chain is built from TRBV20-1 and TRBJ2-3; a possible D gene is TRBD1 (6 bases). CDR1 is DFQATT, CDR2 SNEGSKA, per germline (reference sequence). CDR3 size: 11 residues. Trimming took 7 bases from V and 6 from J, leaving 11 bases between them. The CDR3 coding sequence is TGCAGTGGACAGGCCTGGGATACGCAGTATTTT. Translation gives CSGQAWDTQYF.